Listed here are 10 T cell receptor beta chains from one sample, sequenced in a study of T cells after yellow fever vaccination. TCRdb reprocessed the 5' RACE reads with MiXCR, giving one entry per CDR3 protein. The sample contains a few hundred thousand distinct CDR3 sequences, roughly 4.3% of which appear only once. Specimen: PBMCs, collected 15 days after the yellow fever booster vaccination. The receptor source for this set is a man aged 18 to 30 who received the YFV17D yellow fever vaccine.

This clonotype appeared a few times. The rearrangement links TRBV5-1 to TRBJ2-3, with 9 positions matching TRBD1. This CDR3 spans 15 amino acids. Trimming removed 4 bases from V and 3 bases from J; junction bases left unmatched: 6. Per the germline V gene, CDR1 is SGHRS and CDR2 is YFSETQ. This chain's CDR3 is CASSGDRVRTDTQYF. The CDR3 coding sequence is TGCGCCAGCAGCGGGGACAGGGTTAGAACAGATACGCAGTATTTT.

This chain joins TRBV4-1 and TRBJ2-1; 10 positions match TRBD2. The germline CDR1 and CDR2 sequences are MGHRA and YSYEKL. The trim removed 5 bases at V and 8 bases at J, leaving 15 bases unmatched. CDR3 length: 17 residues. Here the CDR3 DNA reads TGCGCCAGCAGCGCACCGGGGAAGCGGGGGGGCCCCCATGAGCAGTTCTTC. It translates to CASSAPGKRGGPHEQFF.

This clonotype was counted many times. The gene calls are TRBV7-8 and TRBJ1-2; tentative D call: TRBD1 (5 bases). This CDR3 is built from 14 residues. V lost 5 bases and J lost 8, with 18 bases in between. The germline V gene has CDR1 SGHVS and CDR2 FQNEAQ. CDR3 sequence reads: CASSTAPGGEGYTF. DNA of the CDR3: TGTGCCAGCAGCACCGCCCCCGGGGGTGAGGGCTACACCTTC.

The V gene is TRBV5-5, the J gene TRBJ2-7; tentatively, D is TRBD2 (5 bases). The V and J ends lost 4 bases and 4 bases respectively, with 9 bases between them. CDR1 and CDR2 from the germline V gene are SGHKS and YYEKEE (reference sequence). The CDR3 totals 12 residues. CDR3 residues: CASSPPGYEQYV. CDR3 DNA: TGTGCCAGCAGCCCTCCGGGGTACGAGCAGTACGTC.

This clonotype was counted only a few times. This rearrangement joins TRBV15 to TRBJ2-3; 9 bases align to TRBD2. V was pared by 0 bases and J by 2 bases, with 9 bases of the junction left unmatched. The CDR3 has 18 amino acids. CDR1 is LNHNV, CDR2 YYDKDF, per germline (reference sequence). CDR3 sequence: CATSRDRRAGGPTDTQYF. CDR3 sequence (DNA): TGTGCCACCAGCAGAGATCGGAGAGCGGGGGGACCCACAGATACGCAGTATTTT.

This clonotype was found many times. This sequence joins TRBV5-1 and TRBJ2-2; tentative D call: TRBD2 (5 bases). In germline, CDR1 is SGHRS, CDR2 YFSETQ. The CDR3 is 15 amino acids. V was clipped by 4 bases and J by 3 bases, with 13 bases between them. The CDR3 sequence is CASSRGSVDTGELFF. CDR3 DNA: TGCGCCAGCAGCCGGGGTAGCGTGGACACCGGGGAGCTGTTTTTT.

This clonotype was counted many times. V usage is TRBV5-1 and J usage is TRBJ1-1; D unresolved. Trimming pared 0 bases from V and 5 bases from J, leaving 8 bases between. The germline V gene has CDR1 SGHRS and CDR2 YFSETQ. This CDR3 spans 13 amino acids. CDR3 residues: CASSLEVVTEAFF. The CDR3 DNA reads TGCGCCAGCAGCTTGGAGGTGGTGACTGAAGCTTTCTTT.

This clonotype showed up just a few times. The chain uses TRBV7-2 and TRBJ1-6; D might be TRBD1 (6 bases). V was shortened by 1 base and J by 9 bases, with 19 bases between the two germline ends. CDR3 length: 17 residues. The V gene's germline CDR1 is SGHTA and CDR2 FQGNSA. This CDR3 reads CASSLGPMGAGGSPLHF. CDR3 nucleotides: TGTGCCAGCAGCTTAGGACCTATGGGGGCAGGCGGTTCACCCCTCCACTTT.

This clonotype was found many times. The chain joins TRBV6-2 or TRBV6-3 to TRBJ2-5; TRBD1 or TRBD2 may be the D gene (5 bases each). Germline assignment: CDR1 MNHEY and CDR2 SVGEGT. This CDR3 has 13 amino acids. V gave up 6 bases and J gave up 5 bases, with 13 bases separating them. The CDR3 DNA reads as TGTGCCAGCAGCCTCGGGACGTGGGAGACCCAGTACTTC. Protein sequence: CASSLGTWETQYF.

This clonotype showed up many times. The chain has TRBV12-3 or TRBV12-4 and TRBJ2-7, with D perhaps TRBD2 (6 bases). V was pared by 5 bases and J by 0 bases, with 14 bases between. CDR3 size: 15 residues. This CDR3 reads CASSPRGANSYEQYF. CDR3 sequence (DNA): TGTGCCAGCAGTCCCCGCGGGGCTAACTCCTACGAGCAGTACTTC.